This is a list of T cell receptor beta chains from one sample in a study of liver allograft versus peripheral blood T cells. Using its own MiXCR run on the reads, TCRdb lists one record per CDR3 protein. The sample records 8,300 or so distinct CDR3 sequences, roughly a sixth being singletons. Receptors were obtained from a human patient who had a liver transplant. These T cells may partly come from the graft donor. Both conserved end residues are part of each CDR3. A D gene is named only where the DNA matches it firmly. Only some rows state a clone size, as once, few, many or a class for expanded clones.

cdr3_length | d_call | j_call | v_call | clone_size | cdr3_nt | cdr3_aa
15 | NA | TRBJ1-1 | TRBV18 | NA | TGTGCCAGCTCACCTGGACGTACATCTCACACTGAAGCTTTCTTT | CASSPGRTSHTEAFF
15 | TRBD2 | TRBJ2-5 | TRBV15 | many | TGTGCCACGGGGACTAGCGGGGGGGACCAAGAGACCCAGTACTTC | CATGTSGGDQETQYF
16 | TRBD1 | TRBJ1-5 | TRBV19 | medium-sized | TGTGCCAGTAGTGAGTTGGGACAGGGTATGCGTCAGCCCCAGCATTTT | CASSELGQGMRQPQHF
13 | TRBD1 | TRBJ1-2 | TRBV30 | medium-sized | TGTGCCTGGAGTGTATCAGGGGGTGGTGGCTACACCTTC | CAWSVSGGGGYTF
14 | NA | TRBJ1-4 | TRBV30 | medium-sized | TGTGCCTGGACCGGGGGCATAGGTAATGAAAAACTGTTTTTT | CAWTGGIGNEKLFF
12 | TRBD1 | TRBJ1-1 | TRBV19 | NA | TGTGCCAGTTTCAGACAGGGGGCTGAAGCTTTCTTT | CASFRQGAEAFF
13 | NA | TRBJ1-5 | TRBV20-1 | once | TGCAGTGCTAGAGAAGTAGGGTTTCAGCCCCAGCATTTT | CSAREVGFQPQHF
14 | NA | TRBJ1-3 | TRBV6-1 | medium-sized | TGTGCCAGCAGTGAAGAACCAGGAGGAAACACCATATATTTT | CASSEEPGGNTIYF
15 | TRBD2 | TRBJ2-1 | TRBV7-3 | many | TGTGCCAGCAGCCGGACTAGCGGGAGGGGGGGTGAGCAGTTCTTC | CASSRTSGRGGEQFF
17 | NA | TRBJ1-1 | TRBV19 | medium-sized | TGTGCCAGTAGTAAAGGGGCCGCCGGGACATGGAGGACTGAAGCTTTCTTT | CASSKGAAGTWRTEAFF
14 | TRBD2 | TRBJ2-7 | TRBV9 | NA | TGTGCCAGCAGCGCCCAACTAGCGGGGGGCGAGCAGTACTTC | CASSAQLAGGEQYF
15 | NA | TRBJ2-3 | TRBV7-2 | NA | TGTGCCAGCAGCTTACAGGGGGGAAGCACAGATACGCAGTATTTT | CASSLQGGSTDTQYF
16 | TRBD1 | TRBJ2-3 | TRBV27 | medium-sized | TGTGCCAGCAGGCTGGGGACAGGGAAGTACCCAGATACGCAGTATTTT | CASRLGTGKYPDTQYF
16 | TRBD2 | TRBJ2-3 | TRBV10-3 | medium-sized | TGTGCCATCAGGCTCGGACTAGCGGGGGGCACAGATACGCAGTATTTT | CAIRLGLAGGTDTQYF
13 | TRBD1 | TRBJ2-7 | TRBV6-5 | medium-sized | TGTGCCAGCATTGGACAGGGTCCCTACGAGCAGTACTTC | CASIGQGPYEQYF
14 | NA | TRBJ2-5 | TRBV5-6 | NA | TGTGCCAGCAGCTTGACCGGGACACAAGAGACCCAGTACTTC | CASSLTGTQETQYF
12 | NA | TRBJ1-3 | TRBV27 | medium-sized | TGTGCCAGCAGGTCGGGGGGAAACACCATATATTTT | CASRSGGNTIYF
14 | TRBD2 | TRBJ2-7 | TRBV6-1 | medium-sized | TGTGCCAGCAGGCCTAGCGGGGGCTTCTCCGAGCAGTACTTC | CASRPSGGFSEQYF